This passage covers 21 T cell receptor beta chains from one sample sequenced in a study of cytomegalovirus exposure and HLA in healthy donors. The PCR was carried out with 60 Vbeta primers and 13 Jbeta primers. The table came from immunoSEQ multiplex PCR; TCRdb's copy has only in-frame clones and leaves some out. The sample has around 100,000 clones, less than 80% seen once. The sample consisted of PBMCs. The receptors originated from a young man in good health and CMV-seropositive.

J is TRBJ1-2 and V is TRBV5-6; D may be TRBD1 (6 bases). Trimming left V 0 bases short and J 2 bases short, with 14 bases between. This CDR3 comprises 16 residues. Germline CDR1 SGHDT, CDR2 YYEEEE. The CDR3 reads CASSLVPDSSNYGYTF. In DNA form, the CDR3 reads TGTGCCAGCAGCTTGGTCCCGGACAGCTCCAACTATGGCTACACCTTC.

The gene calls are TRBV2 and TRBJ2-7, with 11 bases aligning to TRBD1. The closer fit of TRBJ2-5 to the DNA end suggests the J call may be wrong. CDR1 SNHLY and CDR2 FYNNEI come from the germline V gene. This CDR3 has 14 amino acids. CDR3 sequence: CARRPGQGGKTQYF. CDR3 coding DNA: TGTGCCAGACGACCGGGACAGGGGGGAAAGACCCAGTACTTC.

In the case of this clone: At one end the junction does not follow the germline gene, possibly because of a read error. CDR3 in DNA: TGTTCCAGCAGCAACGGGGCAGGGGTTACTGAAGCTTTCTTT. This translates into CSSSNGAGVTEAFF. The chain couples TRBV7-9 to TRBJ1-1, with a possible D match to TRBD1 (6 bases). This CDR3 is 14 amino acids long. Germline CDR1 reads SEHNR; CDR2 reads FQNEAQ (reference sequence).

This rearrangement joins TRBV6-6 to TRBJ1-3; possibly TRBD1 for D (5 bases). V was cut by 6 bases and J by 4 bases, with 19 bases left in between. CDR1 and CDR2 (germline): MNHNY, SVGAGI (reference sequence). The CDR3 has 16 amino acids. CDR3 nucleotide sequence: TGTGCCAGCAGCGACCTGGGGGAGGGCGAAGGAAACACCATATATTTT. Translating gives CASSDLGEGEGNTIYF.

CDR3 in amino acids: CASSIQGSSDTQYF. The CDR3 DNA sequence: TGTGCCAGTAGTATACAGGGCTCCTCAGATACGCAGTATTTT. This chain links TRBV19 with TRBJ2-3, with a weak D call TRBD1 (5 bases). Germline CDR1 LNHDA, CDR2 SQIVND (reference sequence). The V end was cut by 2 bases, the J end by 4 bases, with 10 bases between. The CDR3 consists of 14 residues.

This clone was counted a few times. The chain links TRBV7-9 to TRBJ2-7; 8 bases line up with TRBD1. From germline, CDR1 is SEHNR and CDR2 FQNEAQ (reference sequence). There are 14 residues in the CDR3. CDR3 amino acids: CASHPGTGSYEQYF. The CDR3 DNA reads as TGTGCTAGCCACCCCGGGACAGGCTCCTACGAGCAGTACTTC.

This clone was observed a few times. The rearrangement uses TRBV6-5 and TRBJ2-1; D is perhaps TRBD1 (5 bases). Germline CDR1 is MNHEY and CDR2 is SVGAGI. The CDR3 is 15 residues long. V was trimmed by 5 bases and J by 7 bases, leaving 18 bases between them. The CDR3 sequence is CASSPIDQRGNEQFF. The CDR3 coding sequence is TGTGCCAGCAGTCCGATTGACCAAAGGGGTAATGAGCAGTTCTTC.

As regards this clone: The sample has other DNA sequences that encode this CDR3 too. The genes are TRBV18 and TRBJ1-6, with D possibly being TRBD1 (5 bases). Between the trimmed V and J ends, which lost 3 bases and 7 bases, there was a span of 10 bases. Per germline, CDR1 KGHSH and CDR2 LQKENI. This CDR3 contains 14 residues. CDR3 DNA: TGTGCCAGCTCACCCCAGGGAGGCAATTCACCCCTCCACTTT. It encodes CASSPQGGNSPLHF.

V usage is TRBV19 and J usage is TRBJ2-1; D is possibly TRBD2 (6 bases). V lost 1 base and J 8 bases, leaving 9 bases between the germline ends. The CDR3 spans 13 residues. The V gene's germline CDR1 is LNHDA and CDR2 SQIVND (reference sequence). CDR3 DNA sequence: TGTGCCAGTAGTATAGGGGGGGTCTATGAGCAGTTCTTC. It codes for CASSIGGVYEQFF.

This clone has only one observation. The CDR3 sequence: CASSSQTANYGYTF. CDR3 nucleotides: TGTGCCAGCAGTTCCCAGACAGCGAACTATGGCTACACCTTC. V gene TRBV28 combines with J gene TRBJ1-2; D might be TRBD1 (5 bases). The CDR3 is 14 residues long. Trimming took 4 bases from V and 2 from J, leaving 11 bases between them. Germline CDR1 reads MDHEN; CDR2 reads SYDVKM.

This clone was detected only once. The rearrangement uses TRBV18 and TRBJ2-7; 7 bases line up with TRBD2. CDR1 is KGHSH, CDR2 LQKENI, per germline. V shed 3 bases, J shed 2 bases, and the junction held 4 bases outside the gene matches. This CDR3 is 14 amino acids long. The chain's CDR3 is CASSPPGGAYEQYF. In DNA form, the CDR3 reads TGTGCCAGCTCACCCCCGGGGGGAGCCTACGAGCAGTACTTC.

V is TRBV11-3 and J is TRBJ2-3; TRBD1 is a possible D gene (6 bases). Looked up from germline, CDR1 is SGHNT and CDR2 is YENEEA. This CDR3 comprises 14 residues. The germline V and J ends were trimmed by 1 base and 2 bases, with 7 bases remaining between them. The CDR3 region is CASSLGGPTDTQYF. CDR3 coding DNA: TGTGCCAGCAGCTTAGGGGGGCCCACAGATACGCAGTATTTT.

V is TRBV5-1 and J is TRBJ2-5, with 7 bases lining up with TRBD2. Trimming cost V 3 bases and J 3 bases; bases outside gene matches: 2. This CDR3 has 13 amino acids. Germline values: CDR1 SGHRS, CDR2 YFSETQ. This chain's CDR3 is CASSWGGEETQYF. The CDR3 DNA follows: TGCGCCAGCAGCTGGGGGGGGGAAGAGACCCAGTACTTC.

This clone occurred a few times. This chain uses TRBV5-4 with TRBJ2-7; the match to TRBD2 covers 11 bases. The CDR3 spans 14 residues. Germline values: CDR1 SGHNT, CDR2 YYREEE (reference sequence). V shed 5 bases, J shed 4 bases, and the junction held 5 bases outside the gene matches. The CDR3: CASRLAGGTYEQYF. CDR3 DNA sequence: TGTGCCAGCAGGCTAGCGGGGGGAACGTACGAGCAGTACTTC.

The chain recombines TRBV13 with TRBJ2-1, with 12 bases lining up with TRBD2. Germline lookup yields CDR1 PRHDT and CDR2 FYEKMQ (reference sequence). Trimming removed 6 bases from V and 9 bases from J; junction bases left unmatched: 6. The CDR3 loop spans 14 amino acids. The CDR3: CASRLAGGQGEQFF. The CDR3 DNA is TGTGCCAGCAGACTAGCGGGGGGCCAGGGTGAGCAGTTCTTC.

This chain uses TRBV10-2 with TRBJ2-5; tentatively, D is TRBD2 (5 bases). V lost 6 bases and J 1 base, leaving 9 bases between the germline ends. The CDR3 has 13 amino acids. Per the germline V gene, CDR1 is WSHSY and CDR2 is SAAADI. The CDR3 protein is CASSTGIQETQYF. Here the CDR3 DNA reads TGCGCCAGCAGCACCGGGATCCAAGAGACCCAGTACTTC.

This clone was counted between two and nine times. The CDR3, as DNA: TGTGCCAGCAAGCGGGGGGGTGGGAACATTCAGTACTTC. The encoded protein is CASKRGGGNIQYF. V and J are TRBV6-5 and TRBJ2-4, with 10 bases aligning to TRBD2. Germline CDR1 reads MNHEY; CDR2 reads SVGAGI. CDR3 size: 13 residues. Germline trimming cut 7 bases from V and 7 bases from J; bases unmatched to any gene: 4.

The chain recombines TRBV5-6 with TRBJ1-6, with a weak D call TRBD1 (5 bases). The V end was cut by 10 bases, the J end by 1 base, with 18 bases between. The CDR3 length is 16 residues. Germline V gene sequence: CDR1 SGHDT, CDR2 YYEEEE. Here the CDR3 DNA reads TGTGCCGGCACCCGCGGGGGGGGATCCTATAATTCACCCCTCCACTTT. It encodes CAGTRGGGSYNSPLHF.

This clone was counted once. The V call is TRBV27, the J call TRBJ2-7, with 12 bases matching TRBD2. Germline CDR1 is MNHEY and CDR2 is SMNVEV (reference sequence). CDR3 length equals 15 residues. J gave up 7 bases and V 5 bases, and 9 bases lay outside the gene matches. The CDR3 reads CASSPGLAGPWEQYF. In DNA, the CDR3 is TGTGCCAGCAGTCCCGGACTAGCGGGGCCTTGGGAGCAGTACTTC.

This chain connects TRBV6-5 to TRBJ2-7; weak D call: TRBD2 (5 bases). In germline, CDR1 is MNHEY, CDR2 SVGAGI. The CDR3 has 13 amino acids. V dropped 0 bases and J dropped 6 bases, with 9 bases sitting between them. The CDR3 nucleotides are TGTGCCAGCAGTTACTCGAGGGTTGGCGAGCAGTACTTC. Its translation is CASSYSRVGEQYF.

The chain recombines TRBV10-3 with TRBJ2-1, with 9 positions matching TRBD2. Germline V gene lookup returns CDR1 ENHRY and CDR2 SYGVKD. The CDR3 sequence is 13 residues long. The trim removed 11 bases at V and 5 bases at J, leaving 7 bases unmatched. CDR3 protein: CASRLAANNEQFF. In DNA, the CDR3 is TGTGCCTCGAGACTAGCGGCAAACAATGAGCAGTTCTTC.